A selection of T cell receptor beta chains follows, all from one sample in a study of CD8 T cells in Susac syndrome. TCRdb recomputed calls from the immunoSEQ multiplex PCR reads with MiXCR, one row per CDR3 protein. The data contain about 71,000 distinct CDR3 sequences, around 96% of them seen just once; the ten biggest clones take up 0.1% to 0.12%. Source material: CD4+ T cells from PBMCs. The receptors here all came from a human donor with multiple sclerosis. Each CDR3 is given with its conserved first and last residue. D genes are given only for firm matches. Expanded clones are given a class, and other clones once, few, many or no size at all.

>TRBJ2-3|TRBV20-1|NA|TRBD2
CSARVLAGGDTQYF
TGCAGTGCTAGAGTATTAGCGGGGGGGGATACGCAGTATTTT
>TRBJ2-6|TRBV5-1|NA|NA
CASSTIHPSGANVLTF
TGCGCCAGCAGCACGATACACCCCTCTGGGGCCAACGTCCTGACTTTC
>TRBJ1-5|TRBV7-2|NA|NA
CASSWIGRGQPQHF
TGTGCCAGCAGCTGGATCGGACGTGGTCAGCCCCAGCATTTT
>TRBJ2-6|TRBV12-3/TRBV12-4|NA|NA
CASGSSSGANVLTF
TGTGCCAGCGGGTCGAGCTCTGGGGCCAACGTCCTGACTTTC
>TRBJ2-1|TRBV29-1|NA|TRBD1
CSVGPGQGGDEQFF
TGCAGCGTTGGGCCGGGACAGGGTGGGGATGAGCAGTTCTTC
>TRBJ2-7|TRBV18|NA|TRBD1
CASSSQRDRGTYEQYF
TGTGCCAGCTCATCACAACGGGACAGGGGAACCTACGAGCAGTACTTC
>TRBJ2-1|TRBV6-5|NA|TRBD2
CASSYGGGGTRGEQFF
TGTGCCAGCAGTTACGGCGGCGGGGGAACAAGAGGTGAGCAGTTCTTC
>TRBJ2-3|TRBV12-3/TRBV12-4|NA|TRBD2
CASSFHSGGGTDTQYF
TGTGCCAGCAGTTTCCACAGCGGGGGAGGCACAGATACGCAGTATTTT
>TRBJ2-1|TRBV20-1|NA|NA
CSSHFQYNEQFF
TGCAGCTCCCATTTCCAATACAATGAGCAGTTCTTC
>TRBJ2-1|TRBV2|NA|TRBD2
CASSSGGANEQFF
TGTGCCAGCAGTAGCGGGGGGGCGAATGAGCAGTTCTTC
>TRBJ2-7|TRBV5-1|once|NA
CASSIGTTAYEQYF
TGCGCCAGCAGCATCGGGACAACCGCCTACGAGCAGTACTTC
>TRBJ1-2|TRBV27|NA|NA
CASSQYRGRVFYGYTF
TGTGCCAGCAGTCAATACCGGGGCCGAGTGTTCTATGGCTACACCTTC
>TRBJ2-5|TRBV21-1|NA|NA
CASSYEETQYF
TGTGCCAGCAGCTATGAAGAGACCCAGTACTTC
>TRBJ2-3|TRBV9|NA|TRBD2
CASSVAPQRGGADTQYF
TGTGCCAGCAGCGTTGCCCCCCAGCGGGGGGGCGCAGATACGCAGTATTTT
>TRBJ1-2|TRBV24-1|NA|NA
CATDTASYYGYTF
TGTGCCACCGACACAGCCTCTTACTATGGCTACACCTTC
>TRBJ2-7|TRBV9|NA|TRBD1
CASSVGTGDYEQYF
TGTGCCAGCAGCGTAGGAACAGGGGACTACGAGCAGTACTTC
>TRBJ2-3|TRBV4-2|NA|TRBD2
CASSPPPGLAGYYDTQYF
TGTGCCAGCAGCCCTCCCCCCGGACTAGCGGGGTACTACGATACGCAGTATTTT
>TRBJ2-7|TRBV7-2|NA|NA
CASSSMYEQYF
TGTGCCAGCAGCTCTATGTACGAGCAGTACTTC
>TRBJ2-3|TRBV4-3|NA|NA
CASSQDPPGGARDTQYF
TGCGCCAGCAGCCAAGATCCTCCTGGGGGGGCAAGGGATACGCAGTATTTT
>TRBJ2-3|TRBV12-3/TRBV12-4|NA|NA
CASSPATTDTQYF
TGTGCCAGCAGTCCGGCCACCACAGATACGCAGTATTTT
>TRBJ1-6|TRBV6-2/TRBV6-3|NA|NA
CASSPGGSYNSPLHF
TGTGCCAGCAGTCCAGGAGGATCCTATAATTCACCCCTCCACTTT
>TRBJ2-3|TRBV7-2|NA|NA
CASSRASTDTQYF
TGTGCCAGCAGCAGAGCCTCCACAGATACGCAGTATTTT
>TRBJ2-5|TRBV28|NA|TRBD1
CASRGGSQETQYF
TGTGCCAGCAGAGGGGGCAGTCAAGAGACCCAGTACTTC
>TRBJ1-1|TRBV12-3/TRBV12-4|NA|NA
CASRSQKGGNTEAFF
TGTGCCAGCAGATCACAAAAAGGTGGGAACACTGAAGCTTTCTTT
>TRBJ2-1|TRBV11-2|NA|NA
CASSLKAGNTYNEQFF
TGTGCCAGCAGCTTAAAAGCGGGCAATACCTACAATGAGCAGTTCTTC
>TRBJ1-3|TRBV20-1|once|NA
CSARDPQGTGNTIYF
TGCAGTGCTAGAGATCCCCAGGGAACTGGAAACACCATATATTTT
>TRBJ2-7|TRBV4-1|NA|TRBD1
CASSQEGDRGAYEQYF
TGCGCCAGCAGCCAAGAAGGGGACAGGGGGGCCTACGAGCAGTACTTC
>TRBJ1-1|TRBV29-1|NA|TRBD1
CSVRQGYAEAFF
TGCAGCGTTCGACAGGGCTATGCTGAAGCTTTCTTT
>TRBJ2-7|TRBV12-3/TRBV12-4|once|NA
CASSFRSGAEQYF
TGTGCCAGCAGTTTTCGGTCCGGGGCCGAGCAGTACTTC
>TRBJ2-5|TRBV19|NA|TRBD1
CASSMGTGGETQYF
TGTGCCAGTAGTATGGGGACAGGGGGAGAGACCCAGTACTTC
>TRBJ2-1|TRBV12-3/TRBV12-4|NA|NA
CASSQPQGTEQFF
TGTGCCAGCAGTCAACCCCAGGGGACTGAGCAGTTCTTC
>TRBJ2-5|TRBV25-1|NA|TRBD2
CASTHQRGGRETQYF
TGTGCCAGCACCCACCAGCGGGGGGGCCGAGAGACCCAGTACTTC
>TRBJ2-1|TRBV6-1|once|NA
CASSESSPSFF
TGTGCCAGCAGTGAATCATCTCCATCGTTCTTC
>TRBJ2-2|TRBV7-2|NA|NA
CASSLVEAGITGELFF
TGTGCCAGCAGCTTAGTGGAGGCAGGAATCACCGGGGAGCTGTTTTTT
>TRBJ2-1|TRBV7-9|NA|TRBD1
CASSSDRGGINEQFF
TGTGCCAGCAGTTCGGACAGGGGGGGAATTAATGAGCAGTTCTTC
>TRBJ1-5|TRBV4-3|NA|NA
CASSPDGQPQHF
TGCGCCAGCAGCCCCGATGGTCAGCCCCAGCATTTT
>TRBJ2-5|TRBV11-2|few|NA
CASSRGQETQYF
TGTGCCAGCAGTCGGGGCCAAGAGACCCAGTACTTC
>TRBJ2-2|TRBV7-3|NA|TRBD1
CASSLTGQGYTGELFF
TGTGCCAGCAGCTTAACGGGACAGGGTTACACCGGGGAGCTGTTTTTT
>TRBJ1-5|TRBV5-1|NA|NA
CASSLGVGVNQPQHF
TGCGCCAGCAGCTTGGGAGTAGGGGTCAATCAGCCCCAGCATTTT
>TRBJ1-1|TRBV20-1|once|TRBD1
CSAGTGVVMNTEAFF
TGCAGTGCTGGGACAGGGGTCGTTATGAACACTGAAGCTTTCTTT
>TRBJ1-1|TRBV24-1|NA|NA
CATSGKPPGGNTEAFF
TGTGCCACCAGTGGTAAACCTCCCGGGGGGAACACTGAAGCTTTCTTT
>TRBJ1-5|TRBV7-2|NA|NA
CASSLAPTDYQPQHF
TGTGCCAGCAGCTTAGCGCCGACAGACTATCAGCCCCAGCATTTT
>TRBJ2-5|TRBV20-1|NA|TRBD2
CSARNVASGGGETQYF
TGCAGTGCTAGAAACGTGGCTAGCGGGGGAGGAGAGACCCAGTACTTC
>TRBJ2-3|TRBV7-9|NA|TRBD2
CASSHGAASGGAVSDTQYF
TGTGCCAGCAGCCACGGTGCGGCTAGCGGGGGGGCCGTAAGTGATACGCAGTATTTT
>TRBJ2-4|TRBV14|few|TRBD1
CASSPRDRVEVAKNIQYF
TGTGCCAGCAGCCCCCGGGACAGGGTGGAAGTAGCCAAAAACATTCAGTACTTC
>TRBJ2-1|TRBV7-2|NA|NA
CASSTDRPSSYNEQFF
TGTGCCAGCAGCACCGACAGGCCTAGCTCCTACAATGAGCAGTTCTTC
>TRBJ2-7|TRBV20-1|NA|NA
CSAVGRGRGEQYF
TGCAGTGCTGTTGGGAGGGGGCGAGGCGAGCAGTACTTC
>TRBJ2-6|TRBV5-1|NA|NA
CARENSRAF
TGCGCCAGGGAGAACTCCAGGGCTTTC
>TRBJ1-5|TRBV7-8|NA|NA
CASSLHWARGNQPQHF
TGTGCCAGCAGCTTACATTGGGCGAGAGGCAATCAGCCCCAGCATTTT
>TRBJ1-2|TRBV20-1|NA|NA
CSARPTETPKGYTF
TGCAGTGCCAGACCGACCGAGACGCCGAAGGGCTACACCTTC
>TRBJ1-1|TRBV6-2/TRBV6-3|NA|NA
CASSYPFLGGTEAFF
TGTGCCAGCAGTTACCCATTTCTTGGTGGCACTGAAGCTTTCTTT
>TRBJ1-1|TRBV20-1|NA|NA
CSARTGLNTEAFF
TGCAGTGCTCGAACAGGGTTGAACACTGAAGCTTTCTTT
>TRBJ1-3|TRBV9|NA|NA
CASSVEHFSGNTIYF
TGTGCCAGCAGCGTGGAACACTTCTCTGGAAACACCATATATTTT
>TRBJ2-5|TRBV2|NA|NA
CASSRRGSQETQYF
TGTGCCAGCAGCCGACGTGGGTCCCAAGAGACCCAGTACTTC